The rows below give T cell receptor beta chains drawn from one sample of a study of blood T cell repertoires in COVID-19. Some clones are missing from TCRdb's copy, which holds only in-frame ones; the method was immunoSEQ multiplex PCR. The data show roughly 100,000 clones, with roughly 80% seen just once and 15% held by the top ten. The sequenced material came from peripheral blood. Receptor source: a woman older than 75 with acute or convalescent COVID-19. CDR3s include the opening cysteine and the closing phenylalanine or tryptophan. Each record gives: V gene, J gene, D gene, clone size, CDR3 protein, CDR3 DNA. D genes are given only for firm matches. For some rows the clone size is stated as once, few or many, or as a class when expanded; others skip it.

v_call: TRBV4-1
j_call: TRBJ2-1
d_call: -
clone_size: once
cdr3_aa: CASSQVLANDEQFF
cdr3_nt: TGCGCCAGCAGCCAAGTTTTGGCAAATGATGAGCAGTTCTTC

v_call: TRBV20-1
j_call: TRBJ1-2
d_call: TRBD1
clone_size: few
cdr3_aa: CSASGSGQYLGYTF
cdr3_nt: TGCAGTGCTAGTGGCTCGGGACAGTATCTTGGCTACACCTTC

v_call: TRBV27
j_call: TRBJ2-1
d_call: TRBD2
clone_size: -
cdr3_aa: CASSLQGLRGGNEQFF
cdr3_nt: TGTGCCAGCAGTTTACAGGGACTAAGAGGTGGCAATGAGCAGTTCTTC

v_call: TRBV12-3/TRBV12-4
j_call: TRBJ1-1
d_call: -
clone_size: few
cdr3_aa: CASSWTAAEAFF
cdr3_nt: TGTGCCAGCAGTTGGACAGCCGCTGAAGCTTTCTTT

v_call: TRBV5-6
j_call: TRBJ1-1
d_call: TRBD1
clone_size: -
cdr3_aa: CASSTTKTGAGTEAFF
cdr3_nt: TGTGCCAGCAGCACAACGAAGACAGGGGCGGGAACTGAAGCTTTCTTT

v_call: TRBV10-1
j_call: TRBJ1-1
d_call: -
clone_size: -
cdr3_aa: CASSELLFRDKVVGEAFF
cdr3_nt: TGCGCCAGCAGTGAGCTCCTTTTCCGGGACAAGGTTGTGGGTGAAGCTTTCTTT

v_call: TRBV10-3
j_call: TRBJ1-1
d_call: -
clone_size: -
cdr3_aa: CAVQGLNTEAFF
cdr3_nt: TGTGCCGTACAGGGTTTGAACACTGAAGCTTTCTTT

v_call: TRBV11-3
j_call: TRBJ2-1
d_call: -
clone_size: -
cdr3_aa: CASSLDLSYNEQFF
cdr3_nt: TGTGCCAGCAGCTTAGATCTCAGCTACAATGAGCAGTTCTTC

v_call: TRBV12-5
j_call: TRBJ2-3
d_call: -
clone_size: -
cdr3_aa: CASGLGQGSDTQYF
cdr3_nt: TGTGCTAGTGGTTTGGGGCAGGGATCAGATACGCAGTATTTT

v_call: TRBV5-1
j_call: TRBJ2-3
d_call: TRBD1
clone_size: -
cdr3_aa: CASSLDRAADTQYF
cdr3_nt: TGCGCCAGCAGCCTGGACAGGGCTGCAGATACGCAGTATTTT

v_call: TRBV10-3
j_call: TRBJ2-1
d_call: -
clone_size: -
cdr3_aa: CAIREDPGQPYNEQFF
cdr3_nt: TGTGCCATCAGGGAAGATCCGGGACAACCTTACAATGAGCAGTTCTTC

v_call: TRBV7-2
j_call: TRBJ1-2
d_call: -
clone_size: -
cdr3_aa: CASSLSQGYGYTF
cdr3_nt: TGTGCCAGCAGCTTATCGCAGGGCTATGGCTACACCTTC

v_call: TRBV27
j_call: TRBJ2-3
d_call: TRBD1
clone_size: -
cdr3_aa: CASSFKDRGSSDTQYF
cdr3_nt: TGTGCCAGCAGTTTCAAGGACAGGGGGTCGTCAGATACGCAGTATTTT

v_call: TRBV9
j_call: TRBJ2-1
d_call: -
clone_size: -
cdr3_aa: CASSVDSFPYNEQFF
cdr3_nt: TGTGCCAGCAGCGTAGATTCCTTCCCCTACAATGAGCAGTTCTTC

v_call: TRBV28
j_call: TRBJ2-1
d_call: -
clone_size: -
cdr3_aa: CASTLGGIDLRGQFF
cdr3_nt: TGTGCCAGCACTTTGGGAGGCATAGACTTGCGAGGGCAGTTCTTC

v_call: TRBV19
j_call: TRBJ1-6
d_call: TRBD1
clone_size: -
cdr3_aa: CASSISGTEDSPLHF
cdr3_nt: TGTGCCAGTAGTATTTCCGGGACAGAAGATTCACCCCTCCACTTT

v_call: TRBV6-1
j_call: TRBJ2-7
d_call: -
clone_size: -
cdr3_aa: CASSEWGRILTGVPYEQYF
cdr3_nt: TGTGCCAGCAGTGAATGGGGGCGAATCTTAACAGGAGTACCCTACGAGCAGTACTTC

v_call: TRBV19
j_call: TRBJ2-4
d_call: -
clone_size: -
cdr3_aa: CASSIGGLAKNIQYF
cdr3_nt: TGTGCCAGTAGTATAGGGGGCCTAGCCAAAAACATTCAGTACTTC

v_call: TRBV12-3/TRBV12-4
j_call: TRBJ1-2
d_call: -
clone_size: -
cdr3_aa: CASSPGGNYGYTF
cdr3_nt: TGTGCCAGCAGCCCGGGAGGGAACTATGGCTACACCTTC

v_call: TRBV5-4
j_call: TRBJ2-7
d_call: -
clone_size: -
cdr3_aa: CASSYQGYEQYF
cdr3_nt: TGTGCCAGCAGCTACCAGGGATACGAGCAGTACTTC

v_call: TRBV2
j_call: TRBJ1-1
d_call: -
clone_size: -
cdr3_aa: CASRADGNTEAFF
cdr3_nt: TGTGCCAGCAGAGCGGACGGGAACACTGAAGCTTTCTTT

v_call: TRBV7-2
j_call: TRBJ1-1
d_call: -
clone_size: -
cdr3_aa: CASSRRQNTEAFF
cdr3_nt: TGTGCCAGCAGCAGAAGACAGAACACTGAAGCTTTCTTT

v_call: TRBV2
j_call: TRBJ2-7
d_call: TRBD1
clone_size: once
cdr3_aa: CASKGQGSYEQYF
cdr3_nt: TGTGCCAGCAAGGGACAGGGAAGCTACGAGCAGTACTTC

v_call: TRBV29-1
j_call: TRBJ2-5
d_call: TRBD2
clone_size: -
cdr3_aa: CSVEETSRETQYF
cdr3_nt: TGCAGCGTTGAGGAGACTAGCCGGGAGACCCAGTACTTC

v_call: TRBV5-4
j_call: TRBJ2-7
d_call: TRBD2
clone_size: -
cdr3_aa: CASSGGGARHF
cdr3_nt: TGTGCCAGCAGCGGCGGGGGGGCTAGGCACTTC

v_call: TRBV11-2
j_call: TRBJ1-4
d_call: -
clone_size: -
cdr3_aa: CASSRGMANEKLFF
cdr3_nt: TGTGCCAGCAGCCGGGGGATGGCTAATGAAAAACTGTTTTTT

v_call: TRBV29-1
j_call: TRBJ2-7
d_call: -
clone_size: -
cdr3_aa: CSVIGQLSSYEQYF
cdr3_nt: TGCAGCGTTATTGGACAGCTGAGCTCCTACGAGCAGTACTTC

v_call: TRBV29-1
j_call: TRBJ1-5
d_call: -
clone_size: -
cdr3_aa: CSVLHSSWIYSNQPQHF
cdr3_nt: TGCAGCGTTCTCCACAGTTCGTGGATTTATAGCAATCAGCCCCAGCATTTT

v_call: TRBV5-5
j_call: TRBJ2-2
d_call: -
clone_size: -
cdr3_aa: CASRFIQGVTGELFF
cdr3_nt: TGTGCCAGCAGATTCATACAGGGAGTTACCGGGGAGCTGTTTTTT

v_call: TRBV24-1
j_call: TRBJ2-2
d_call: TRBD1
clone_size: once
cdr3_aa: CATSDRDRDPGELFF
cdr3_nt: TGTGCCACCAGTGACCGCGACAGGGATCCCGGGGAGCTGTTTTTT

v_call: TRBV23-1
j_call: TRBJ1-5
d_call: -
clone_size: -
cdr3_aa: CASSQSWGHRPQHF
cdr3_nt: TGCGCCAGCAGTCAAAGTTGGGGCCATCGGCCCCAGCATTTT

v_call: TRBV5-1
j_call: TRBJ2-1
d_call: TRBD2
clone_size: -
cdr3_aa: CASSFTGGSNEQFF
cdr3_nt: TGCGCCAGCAGCTTTACGGGAGGGTCAAATGAGCAGTTCTTC

v_call: TRBV5-1
j_call: TRBJ2-2
d_call: TRBD1
clone_size: once
cdr3_aa: CASSGGPGQGNTGELFF
cdr3_nt: TGCGCCAGCAGCGGAGGCCCGGGACAGGGGAACACCGGGGAGCTGTTTTTT

v_call: TRBV5-1
j_call: TRBJ2-2
d_call: -
clone_size: -
cdr3_aa: CASSLLAGETGELFF
cdr3_nt: TGCGCCAGCAGCTTGCTGGCAGGGGAGACCGGGGAGCTGTTTTTT

v_call: TRBV28
j_call: TRBJ2-1
d_call: -
clone_size: few
cdr3_aa: CASSTRVLGDEQFF
cdr3_nt: TGTGCCAGCAGTACCCGCGTCCTGGGAGATGAGCAGTTCTTC

v_call: TRBV27
j_call: TRBJ2-7
d_call: TRBD2
clone_size: -
cdr3_aa: CASSLSLRAGEAYEQYF
cdr3_nt: TGTGCCAGCAGTCTAAGCCTCCGGGCGGGAGAGGCCTACGAGCAGTACTTC

v_call: TRBV3-1/TRBV3-2
j_call: TRBJ1-2
d_call: -
clone_size: -
cdr3_aa: CASSREWGTNYGYTF
cdr3_nt: TGTGCCAGCAGCCGAGAATGGGGGACAAACTATGGCTACACCTTC

v_call: TRBV5-1
j_call: TRBJ2-1
d_call: -
clone_size: -
cdr3_aa: CASSSSGTYNEQFF
cdr3_nt: TGCGCCAGCAGCTCCTCGGGGACCTACAATGAGCAGTTCTTC

v_call: TRBV11-3
j_call: TRBJ2-5
d_call: TRBD1
clone_size: -
cdr3_aa: CASSLTTGIASRETQYF
cdr3_nt: TGTGCCAGCAGCTTAACGACAGGGATCGCGTCCAGGGAGACCCAGTACTTC

v_call: TRBV7-2
j_call: TRBJ1-6
d_call: -
clone_size: -
cdr3_aa: CASSFDRSTYNSPLHF
cdr3_nt: TGTGCCAGCAGCTTTGACAGGAGTACCTATAATTCACCCCTCCACTTT

v_call: TRBV6-6
j_call: TRBJ1-2
d_call: -
clone_size: -
cdr3_aa: CASSYSQGRNYGYTF
cdr3_nt: TGTGCCAGCAGTTACTCGCAGGGCAGAAACTATGGCTACACCTTC

v_call: TRBV12-3/TRBV12-4
j_call: TRBJ2-5
d_call: -
clone_size: -
cdr3_aa: CASSPRVSETQYF
cdr3_nt: TGTGCCAGCAGCCCTAGAGTCTCAGAGACCCAGTACTTC

v_call: TRBV7-6
j_call: TRBJ1-1
d_call: -
clone_size: -
cdr3_aa: CASSPTVPGAATEAFF
cdr3_nt: TGTGCCAGCAGCCCTACGGTCCCAGGGGCAGCAACTGAAGCTTTCTTT

v_call: TRBV12-3/TRBV12-4
j_call: TRBJ1-2
d_call: TRBD1
clone_size: many
cdr3_aa: CASSRDSYGYTF
cdr3_nt: TGTGCCAGCAGCCGGGACAGCTATGGCTACACCTTC

v_call: TRBV25-1
j_call: TRBJ1-1
d_call: TRBD1
clone_size: -
cdr3_aa: CASTRTGLNTEAFF
cdr3_nt: TGTGCCAGCACACGGACAGGACTGAACACTGAAGCTTTCTTT

v_call: TRBV7-9
j_call: TRBJ1-4
d_call: -
clone_size: -
cdr3_aa: CASSPQSTNEKLFF
cdr3_nt: TGTGCCAGCAGCCCCCAGTCAACTAATGAAAAACTGTTTTTT

v_call: TRBV9
j_call: TRBJ2-1
d_call: TRBD2
clone_size: -
cdr3_aa: CASSVLLAGGLDEQFF
cdr3_nt: TGTGCCAGCAGCGTGCTCCTAGCGGGAGGGCTCGATGAGCAGTTCTTC

v_call: TRBV3-1/TRBV3-2
j_call: TRBJ2-1
d_call: TRBD2
clone_size: -
cdr3_aa: CASSQVGGRAGRVYNEQFF
cdr3_nt: TGTGCCAGCAGCCAAGTCGGCGGTCGAGCGGGAAGGGTCTACAATGAGCAGTTCTTC

v_call: TRBV7-6
j_call: TRBJ2-3
d_call: TRBD2
clone_size: -
cdr3_aa: CASSRLVAGVGTDTQYF
cdr3_nt: TGTGCCAGCAGCCGGTTGGTGGCGGGAGTAGGCACAGATACGCAGTATTTT

v_call: TRBV5-4
j_call: TRBJ1-2
d_call: TRBD1
clone_size: -
cdr3_aa: CASSLPGQGGYGYTF
cdr3_nt: TGTGCCAGCAGCTTACCGGGACAGGGGGGTTATGGCTACACCTTC